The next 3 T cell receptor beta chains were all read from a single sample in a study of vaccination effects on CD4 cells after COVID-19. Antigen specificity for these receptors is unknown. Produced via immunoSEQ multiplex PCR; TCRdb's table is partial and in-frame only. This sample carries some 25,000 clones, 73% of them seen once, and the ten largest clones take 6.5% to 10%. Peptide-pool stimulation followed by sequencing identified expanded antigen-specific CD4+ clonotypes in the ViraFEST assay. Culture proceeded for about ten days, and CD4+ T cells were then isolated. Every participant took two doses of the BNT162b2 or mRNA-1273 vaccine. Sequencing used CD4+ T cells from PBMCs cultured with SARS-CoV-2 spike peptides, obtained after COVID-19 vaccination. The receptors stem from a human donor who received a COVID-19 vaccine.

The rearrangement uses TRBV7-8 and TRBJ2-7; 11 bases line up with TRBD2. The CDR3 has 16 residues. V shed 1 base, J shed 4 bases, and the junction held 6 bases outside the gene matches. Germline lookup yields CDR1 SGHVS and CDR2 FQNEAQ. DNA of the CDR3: TGTGCCAGCAGCTTAGATAGGGTAGCGGGGGGGTACGAGCAGTACTTC. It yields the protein CASSLDRVAGGYEQYF.

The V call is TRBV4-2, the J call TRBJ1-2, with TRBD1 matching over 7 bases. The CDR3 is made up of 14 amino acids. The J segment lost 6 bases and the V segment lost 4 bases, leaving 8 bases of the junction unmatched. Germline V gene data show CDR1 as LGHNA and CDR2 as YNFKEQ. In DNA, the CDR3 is TGTGCCAGCAGCCCACAACAGGGGATGCATGGCTACACCTTC. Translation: CASSPQQGMHGYTF.

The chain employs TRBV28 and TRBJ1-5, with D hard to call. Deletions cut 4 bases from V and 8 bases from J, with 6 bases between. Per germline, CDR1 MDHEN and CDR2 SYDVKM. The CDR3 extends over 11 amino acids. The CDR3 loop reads CASSSKEPQHF. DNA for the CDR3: TGTGCCAGCAGTTCCAAGGAGCCCCAGCATTTT.